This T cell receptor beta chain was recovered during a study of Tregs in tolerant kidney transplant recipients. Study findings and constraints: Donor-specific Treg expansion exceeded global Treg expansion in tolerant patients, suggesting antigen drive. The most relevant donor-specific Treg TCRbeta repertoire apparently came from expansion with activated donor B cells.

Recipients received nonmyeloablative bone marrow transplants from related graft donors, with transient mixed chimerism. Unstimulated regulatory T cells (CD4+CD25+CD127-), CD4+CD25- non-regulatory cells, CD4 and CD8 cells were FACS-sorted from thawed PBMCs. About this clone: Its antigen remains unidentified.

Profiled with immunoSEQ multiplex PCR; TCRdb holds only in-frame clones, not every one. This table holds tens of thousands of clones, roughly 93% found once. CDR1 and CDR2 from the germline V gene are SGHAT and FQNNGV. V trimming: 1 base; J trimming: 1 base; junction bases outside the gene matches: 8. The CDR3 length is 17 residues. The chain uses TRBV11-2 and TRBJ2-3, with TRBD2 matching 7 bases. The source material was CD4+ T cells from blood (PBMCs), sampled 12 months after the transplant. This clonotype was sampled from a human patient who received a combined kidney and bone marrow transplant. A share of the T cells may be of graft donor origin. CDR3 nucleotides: TGTGCCAGCAGCTTAGTGTCTCGGCTAGCGGGCACAGATACGCAGTATTTT. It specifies CASSLVSRLAGTDTQYF.